These 25 T cell receptor beta chains were all obtained from the same sample, sequenced in a study of T cell repertoires in cytomegalovirus infection. TCRdb reanalysed the reads using MiXCR and keeps one entry per CDR3 protein. The table has 300,000 to 400,000 distinct CDR3 sequences, around 9.5% seen once; the top ten hold 3.5% to 4.5%. The sample comprised PBMCs. The source of these receptors is a human donor in good health (CMV status not recorded). Some clones in this sample may be carry-over from other donors' samples.

The V call is TRBV25-1, the J call TRBJ2-3, with D possibly matching TRBD1 (5 bases). CDR1 is MGHDK, CDR2 SYGVNS, per germline. The V end was cut by 0 bases, the J end by 4 bases, with 11 bases between. The CDR3 length is 15 residues. The DNA of the CDR3 is TGTGCCAGCAGTGAATATTCAGACAGCTCAGATACGCAGTATTTT. Translation gives CASSEYSDSSDTQYF.

This chain connects TRBV18 to TRBJ1-1; 7 nucleotides align to TRBD1. Trimming at V came to 6 bases and at J to 1 base, leaving 5 bases not matched to a gene. CDR3 length: 14 residues. CDR1 is KGHSH, CDR2 LQKENI, per germline. The DNA for the CDR3 is TGTGCCAGCTCCCCGGGACAGCGGAACACTGAAGCTTTCTTT. Protein product: CASSPGQRNTEAFF.

The chain recombines TRBV28 with TRBJ2-1; D is perhaps TRBD2 (6 bases). Trimming removed 3 bases from V and 5 bases from J, with 11 bases in between. Germline CDR1 and CDR2: MDHEN and SYDVKM. The CDR3 contains 14 residues. The CDR3 nucleotides are TGTGCCAGCAGTTTTGGAGGGAGCCACAATGAGCAGTTCTTC. Translated: CASSFGGSHNEQFF.

This clonotype was detected a few times. The genes are TRBV7-2 and TRBJ2-5, with 8 bases identical to TRBD1. The CDR3 runs to 15 residues. J gave up 2 bases and V 2 bases, and 4 bases lay outside the gene matches. Germline CDR1 SGHTA, CDR2 FQGNSA. The CDR3 loop reads CASSLTRQGQETQYF. The CDR3 DNA reads TGTGCCAGCAGCTTAACGAGACAGGGGCAAGAGACCCAGTACTTC.

This clonotype has just a few counts. CDR3 bases: TGTGCCAGCAGCTTCCGGGGGTCCCGGGTTTTAATGCGGTATGGCTACACCTTC. Translated, it gives CASSFRGSRVLMRYGYTF. This sequence joins TRBV7-2 and TRBJ1-2; maybe TRBD1 (5 bases). The CDR3 is 18 residues long. CDR1 and CDR2 (germline): SGHTA, FQGNSA. Trimming pared 3 bases from V and 5 bases from J, leaving 25 bases between.

V and J are TRBV4-3 and TRBJ2-1; D not resolved. From germline, CDR1 is LGHNA and CDR2 YSLEER. This CDR3 comprises 16 residues. V was trimmed by 0 bases and J by 4 bases, leaving 13 bases between them. CDR3 loop: CASSQETALFYNEQFF. In nucleotides, the CDR3 is TGCGCCAGCAGCCAAGAAACGGCACTCTTTTACAATGAGCAGTTCTTC.

The chain employs TRBV7-8 and TRBJ2-1, with TRBD2 as a possible D gene (5 bases). Trimming removed 5 bases from V and 0 bases from J, with 11 bases in between. The CDR3 loop spans 15 amino acids. Per germline, CDR1 SGHVS and CDR2 FQNEAQ. As DNA, the CDR3 is TGTGCCAGCAGCCGGACGGGGAGCTCCTACAATGAGCAGTTCTTC. Protein product: CASSRTGSSYNEQFF.

This clonotype was observed many times. The chain has TRBV11-2 and TRBJ2-3, with a weak D call TRBD2 (5 bases). Per germline, CDR1 SGHAT and CDR2 FQNNGV. With 5 bases removed from V and 4 bases from J, the gap between germline ends came to 19 bases. The CDR3 totals 16 residues. The CDR3 DNA follows: TGTGCCAGCAGCCAACCGACTTTCGCGAGGGCAGATACGCAGTATTTT. Translating it yields CASSQPTFARADTQYF.

The V call is TRBV7-9, the J call TRBJ2-1; perhaps D is TRBD1 or TRBD2 (8 bases each). Trimming removed 4 bases at V and 0 bases at J, with 28 bases between. Per germline, CDR1 SEHNR and CDR2 FQNEAQ (reference sequence). This CDR3 region has 21 residues. The chain's CDR3 is CASSSKPGTGVAGLSYNEQFF. The DNA for the CDR3 is TGTGCCAGCAGCTCAAAACCGGGGACAGGTGTAGCGGGACTCTCCTACAATGAGCAGTTCTTC.

This clonotype has a handful of counts. The V and J genes are TRBV12-3 or TRBV12-4 and TRBJ1-5; D might be TRBD1 (6 bases). This CDR3 has 15 residues. The V gene lost 6 bases and the J gene lost 3 bases, with 15 bases spanning the gap. The CDR3 reads CASRGTGLPNQPQHF. In DNA, the CDR3 is TGTGCCAGCAGAGGAACAGGGTTGCCCAATCAGCCCCAGCATTTT.

In this sample, this clonotype turned up many times. The V and J genes are TRBV7-9 and TRBJ1-4; no reliable D call. The CDR3 loop spans 16 amino acids. The V end lost 1 base, the J end lost 0 bases, and 9 bases lay between the germline ends. The V gene's germline CDR1 is SEHNR and CDR2 FQNEAQ (reference sequence). The CDR3 bases are TGTGCCAGCAGCTTAGACCCATTTGCAACTAATGAAAAACTGTTTTTT. Translating it yields CASSLDPFATNEKLFF.

V and J are TRBV7-2 and TRBJ1-5, with a tentative D call TRBD1 (6 bases). The ends were cut back, 5 bases at V and 3 bases at J, with 14 bases in the middle. CDR1 and CDR2 (germline): SGHTA, FQGNSA. The CDR3 has 15 residues. The CDR3 is CASSRSTGPNQPQHF. The CDR3 DNA reads TGTGCCAGCAGCCGGTCGACAGGCCCCAATCAGCCCCAGCATTTT.

This chain joins TRBV20-1 and TRBJ2-7; 9 nucleotides line up with TRBD2. Germline V CDR1 and CDR2: DFQATT, SNEGSKA (reference sequence). The V gene end was trimmed by 3 bases and the J gene end by 4 bases; junction bases not matched to a gene: 7. The CDR3 covers 14 residues. The CDR3 is CSARSPSGIYEQYF. The CDR3 nucleotides are TGCAGTGCTAGGTCCCCTAGCGGGATATACGAGCAGTACTTC.

This clonotype was picked up many times. The V and J genes are TRBV7-2 and TRBJ1-4, with 11 nucleotides matching TRBD1. The CDR3 contains 14 residues. After removal of 4 bases from V and 8 bases from J, the junction contained 3 bases not matched to a gene. CDR1 is SGHTA, CDR2 FQGNSA, per germline. The CDR3 spells CASSSDRGHEKLFF. CDR3 nucleotides: TGTGCCAGCAGCTCGGACAGGGGGCACGAAAAACTGTTTTTT.

This clonotype has a count of ten or more. The chain combines TRBV7-8 with TRBJ2-1, with TRBD2 matching over 7 bases. CDR3 length: 17 amino acids. Trimming cost V 5 bases and J 3 bases; bases outside gene matches: 13. Germline CDR1 reads SGHVS; CDR2 reads FQNEAQ. CDR3 in amino acids: CASSASRGGSFYNEQFF. The CDR3 DNA reads TGTGCCAGCAGCGCCTCGAGGGGCGGGAGCTTCTACAATGAGCAGTTCTTC. Using reference TRBV7-8 and TRBJ2-1 for the parts outside the CDR3, the full variable domain is GAGVSQSPRYKVAKRGQDVALRCDPISGHVSLFWYQQALGQGPEFLTYFQNEAQLDKSGLPSDRFFAERPEGSVSTLKIQRTQQEDSAVYLCASSASRGGSFYNEQFFGPGTRLTVL.

This clonotype has only a few counts. This chain joins TRBV7-3 and TRBJ2-5; D not resolved. The ends were cut back, 5 bases at V and 1 base at J, with 11 bases in the middle. The CDR3 spans 14 residues. Looked up from germline, CDR1 is SGHTA and CDR2 is FQGTGA. CDR3 amino acids: CASSPSAAQETQYF. CDR3 in DNA: TGTGCCAGCAGCCCGAGTGCGGCCCAAGAGACCCAGTACTTC.

In this sample, this clonotype turned up a few times. The DNA is omitted, as the CDR3 cannot be located on it reliably, and the CDR3 follows TCRdb's listing. The V call is TRBV6-1, the J call TRBJ2-7; the table's TRBD1 call for D was not verified on the DNA. Including both end residues, the CDR3 is 14 amino acids long. Germline assignment: CDR1 MNHNS and CDR2 SASEGT. CDR3 sequence: CASILDRGKGEQYF.

In this sample, this clonotype turned up many times. V usage is TRBV7-3 and J usage is TRBJ1-1; TRBD1 matches at 7 bases. Germline CDR1 reads SGHTA; CDR2 reads FQGTGA. Germline trimming cut 4 bases from V and 2 bases from J; bases unmatched to any gene: 4. The CDR3 loop spans 14 amino acids. CDR3 sequence reads: CASSSTGHNTEAFF. CDR3 bases: TGTGCCAGCAGCTCGACAGGGCATAACACTGAAGCTTTCTTT.

The chain has TRBV6-1 and TRBJ2-1; 10 nucleotides match TRBD2. The ends lost 6 bases at V and 2 bases at J; junction bases unmatched: 1. This CDR3 has 14 amino acids. Germline V gene lookup returns CDR1 MNHNS and CDR2 SASEGT. The CDR3 coding sequence is TGTGCCAGCAGGAGCGGGAGGGCCTACAATGAGCAGTTCTTC. Translation gives CASRSGRAYNEQFF.

This clonotype was detected many times. The rearrangement uses TRBV4-3 and TRBJ1-1, with TRBD1 identical over 7 bases. The CDR3 runs to 16 residues. Trimming cost V 3 bases and J 6 bases; bases outside gene matches: 13. CDR1 LGHNA and CDR2 YSLEER come from the germline V gene. Here the CDR3 reads CASSHDPRTGGSEAFF. The CDR3 bases are TGCGCCAGCAGCCACGATCCTCGGACAGGAGGGTCTGAAGCTTTCTTT.

In this sample, this clonotype turned up many times. J is TRBJ2-7 and V is TRBV7-2; either TRBD1 or TRBD2 may supply D (6 bases each). Trimming removed 0 bases at V and 4 bases at J, with 22 bases between. CDR1 is SGHTA and CDR2 is FQGNSA in the germline V gene. The CDR3 length is 18 residues. The CDR3 is CASSLANPGGGLIYEQYF. In DNA form, the CDR3 reads TGTGCCAGCAGCTTAGCGAACCCCGGGGGCGGGCTAATTTACGAGCAGTACTTC.

This clonotype was counted ten times or more. The chain carries TRBV12-3 or TRBV12-4 and TRBJ2-7, with D uncertain. With 5 bases removed from V and 0 bases from J, the gap between germline ends came to 5 bases. CDR3 length: 12 amino acids. CDR3 residues: CASSAYSYEQYF. CDR3 DNA sequence: TGTGCCAGCAGTGCCTACTCCTACGAGCAGTACTTC.

In its sample, this clonotype was seen many times. The chain joins TRBV6-1 to TRBJ1-3; D ambiguous. In germline, CDR1 is MNHNS, CDR2 SASEGT. The CDR3 consists of 16 residues. Between the trimmed V and J ends, which lost 7 bases and 4 bases, there was a span of 20 bases. The chain's CDR3 is CASTNRRGKEGNTIYF. The CDR3 nucleotides read TGTGCCAGCACTAATCGACGAGGGAAGGAAGGAAACACCATATATTTT.

In its sample, this clonotype was seen many times. The genes are TRBV7-2 and TRBJ1-2; 8 positions match TRBD1. V was clipped by 0 bases and J by 2 bases; unmatched bases: 2. CDR1 and CDR2 (germline): SGHTA, FQGNSA. There are 15 residues in the CDR3. The CDR3 DNA is TGTGCCAGCAGCTTAGCGGACAGGGTCAACTATGGCTACACCTTC. Its translation: CASSLADRVNYGYTF. Supplemented by reference TRBV7-2 and TRBJ1-2, the full variable domain reads GAGVSQSPSNKVTEKGKDVELRCDPISGHTALYWYRQSLGQGLEFLIYFQGNSAPDKSGLPSDRFSAERTGGSVSTLTIQRTQQEDSAVYLCASSLADRVNYGYTFGSGTRLTVV.

There are many counts of this clonotype. This rearrangement joins TRBV7-2 to TRBJ2-4; 9 bases agree with TRBD1. J lost 6 bases, V lost 0 bases, and 6 bases had no gene match. This CDR3 comprises 16 residues. Germline V gives CDR1 SGHTA, CDR2 FQGNSA. CDR3 DNA: TGTGCCAGCAGCTTAGCAGGGGACAGGGTCGGAAACATTCAGTACTTC. Translation gives CASSLAGDRVGNIQYF. Complete variable domain (other parts from reference TRBV7-2 and TRBJ2-4): GAGVSQSPSNKVTEKGKDVELRCDPISGHTALYWYRQSLGQGLEFLIYFQGNSAPDKSGLPSDRFSAERTGGSVSTLTIQRTQQEDSAVYLCASSLAGDRVGNIQYFGAGTRLSVL.